This TCR beta chain was profiled in a study of control samples from healthy donors and cancer patients. Between the trimmed V and J ends, which lost 0 bases and 2 bases, there was a span of 14 bases. Germline V gene lookup returns CDR1 MGHRA and CDR2 YSYEKL. This CDR3 comprises 18 residues. Assay: immunoSEQ multiplex PCR; the TCRdb copy retains only in-frame clones and omits some. The sample contains 150,000 to 200,000 clones, about 87% of which appear only once. The chain combines TRBV4-1 with TRBJ2-6; no firm D call. Sequences were obtained from blood. This sequence was found in a man aged 30-40 years in good health. CDR3 in DNA: TGCGCCAGCAGCCAAGAATGGGGTCGCTCGGCTGGGGCCAACGTCCTGACTTTC. Translated, it gives CASSQEWGRSAGANVLTF.